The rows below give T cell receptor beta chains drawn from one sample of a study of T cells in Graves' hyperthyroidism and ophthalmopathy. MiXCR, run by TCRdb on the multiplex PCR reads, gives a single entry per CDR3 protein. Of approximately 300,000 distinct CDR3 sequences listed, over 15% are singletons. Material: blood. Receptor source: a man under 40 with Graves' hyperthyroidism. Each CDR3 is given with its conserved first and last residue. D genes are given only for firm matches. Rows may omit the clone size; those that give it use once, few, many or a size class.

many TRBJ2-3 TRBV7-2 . CASSTQGTQYF TGTGCCAGCAGTACTCAAGGCACGCAGTATTTT
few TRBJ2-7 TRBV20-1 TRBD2 CSASATAGDYEQYF TGCAGTGCGTCCGCCACCGCGGGAGACTACGAGCAGTACTTC
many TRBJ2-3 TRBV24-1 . CATSDLTDGHTDTQYF TGTGCCACCAGTGATTTAACGGACGGCCACACAGATACGCAGTATTTT
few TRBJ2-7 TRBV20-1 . CSAQSRQTYEQYF TGCAGTGCCCAGAGCAGGCAGACCTACGAGCAGTACTTC
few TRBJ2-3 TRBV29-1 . CSVEPQGGGRNTQYF TGCAGCGTTGAACCCCAGGGGGGAGGGCGAAATACGCAGTATTTT
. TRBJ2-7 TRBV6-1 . CASLHLDTYEQYF TGTGCCAGCCTACACCTCGACACCTACGAGCAGTACTTC
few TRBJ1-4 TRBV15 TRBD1 CATSSDRGLEKLFF TGTGCCACCAGCAGCGACAGGGGGCTTGAAAAACTGTTTTTT
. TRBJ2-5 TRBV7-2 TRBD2 CASSQGLADRETQYF TGTGCCAGCAGCCAAGGACTAGCGGATAGAGAGACCCAGTACTTC
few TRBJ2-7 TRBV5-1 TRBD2 CASSGTSGRFSYEQYF TGCGCCAGCAGCGGGACTAGCGGGAGGTTCTCCTACGAGCAGTACTTC
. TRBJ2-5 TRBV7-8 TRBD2 CASSSPRGVTQYF TGTGCCAGCAGTTCGCCCCGGGGGGTCACCCAGTACTTC
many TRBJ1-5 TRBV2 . CASRSYSNQPQHF TGTGCCAGCAGGTCGTATAGCAATCAGCCCCAGCATTTT
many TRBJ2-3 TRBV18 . CASSPPRTGSTSTDTQYF TGTGCCAGCTCACCACCCCGCACAGGGTCAACTAGCACAGATACGCAGTATTTT
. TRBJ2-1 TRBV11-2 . CASSPREAVSYNEQFF TGTGCCAGCAGTCCCCGGGAAGCGGTCTCCTACAATGAGCAGTTCTTC
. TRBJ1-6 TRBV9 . CASSAKTDLAYNSPLHF TGTGCCAGCAGCGCCAAGACAGACCTCGCCTATAATTCACCCCTCCACTTT
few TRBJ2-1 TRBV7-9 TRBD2 CASSHLAGSYNEQFF TGTGCCAGCAGCCATCTAGCGGGAAGCTACAATGAGCAGTTCTTC
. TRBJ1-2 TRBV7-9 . CASSSGALYGYTF TGTGCCAGCAGCTCCGGAGCTCTCTATGGCTACACCTTC
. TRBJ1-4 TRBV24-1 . CASNNRGEKLFF TGTGCCTCTAATAATCGGGGGGAAAAACTGTTTTTT
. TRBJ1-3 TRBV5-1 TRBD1 CASSWTGVGNTIYF TGCGCCAGCAGCTGGACAGGGGTTGGAAACACCATATATTTT
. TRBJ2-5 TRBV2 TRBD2 CASFQVAGAQKETQYF TGTGCCAGCTTCCAAGTTGCGGGAGCTCAAAAAGAGACCCAGTACTTC
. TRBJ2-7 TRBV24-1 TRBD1 CATSAPGQGTYEQCF TGTGCCACCAGTGCTCCGGGACAGGGGACCTACGAGCAGTGCTTC
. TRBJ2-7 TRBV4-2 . CASSQGSHEREQYF TGTGCCAGCAGCCAAGGGTCACACGAGCGGGAGCAGTACTTC
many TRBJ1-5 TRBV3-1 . CASSQDFANSNQPQHF TGTGCCAGCAGCCAAGATTTCGCAAATAGCAATCAGCCCCAGCATTTT
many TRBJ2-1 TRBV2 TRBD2 CASTTPLAGGLNEQFF TGTGCCAGCACCACCCCCCTAGCGGGAGGACTAAATGAGCAGTTCTTC
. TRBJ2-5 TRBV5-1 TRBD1 CASSRTGTQETQYF TGCGCCAGCAGCCGGACAGGAACCCAAGAGACCCAGTACTTC
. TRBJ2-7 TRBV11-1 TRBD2 CASSQTSGSLLSYEQYF TGTGCCAGCAGCCAGACTAGCGGGAGTCTTTTAAGTTACGAGCAGTACTTC
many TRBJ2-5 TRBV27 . CASSPLYRESEETQYF TGTGCCAGCAGTCCACTCTATCGGGAGAGTGAAGAGACCCAGTACTTC
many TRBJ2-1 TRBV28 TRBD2 CASRTSGRANEQFF TGTGCCAGCCGCACTAGCGGGAGGGCCAATGAGCAGTTCTTC
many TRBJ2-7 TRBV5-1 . CASSHRAQAYEQYF TGCGCCAGCAGCCACCGGGCCCAGGCCTACGAGCAGTACTTC
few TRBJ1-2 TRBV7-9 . CASSFTDYGYTF TGTGCCAGCAGCTTTACAGACTATGGCTACACCTTC
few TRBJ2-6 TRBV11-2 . CASSFSGSGANVLTF TGTGCCAGCAGCTTTAGCGGCTCTGGGGCCAACGTCCTGACTTTC
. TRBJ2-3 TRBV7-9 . CASSIPAGRVTDTQYF TGTGCCAGCAGCATCCCCGCGGGCCGTGTCACAGATACGCAGTATTTT
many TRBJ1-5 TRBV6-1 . CASRQGSGQPQHF TGTGCCAGCAGGCAGGGATCTGGACAGCCCCAGCATTTT
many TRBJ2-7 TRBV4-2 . CASSQDRFPAYEQYF TGTGCCAGCAGCCAAGACAGGTTCCCCGCCTACGAGCAGTACTTC
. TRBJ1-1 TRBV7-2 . CASSLAGGGLTEAFF TGTGCCAGCAGCTTAGCGGGTGGGGGCCTCACTGAAGCTTTCTTT
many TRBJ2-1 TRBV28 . CASRDKQLELEQFF TGTGCCAGCAGAGACAAACAACTAGAACTTGAGCAGTTCTTC
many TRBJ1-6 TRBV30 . CAWRGAGDGNSPLHF TGTGCCTGGAGAGGAGCAGGGGATGGTAATTCACCCCTCCACTTT
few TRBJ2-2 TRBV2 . CASRGLAGNTGELFF TGTGCCAGCCGTGGGCTAGCCGGGAACACCGGGGAGCTGTTTTTT
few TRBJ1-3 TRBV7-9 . CATSSNRENTIYF TGTGCCACCTCTTCTAACAGGGAGAACACCATATATTTT
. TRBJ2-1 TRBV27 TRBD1 CASSLGTAGNEQFF TGTGCCAGCAGTTTAGGGACAGCCGGCAATGAGCAGTTCTTC
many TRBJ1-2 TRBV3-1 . CASSQGTLNYGYTF TGTGCCAGCAGCCAGGGCACTCTTAACTATGGCTACACCTTC
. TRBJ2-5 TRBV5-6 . CASSLLFGGGQETQYF TGTGCCAGCAGCTTGCTTTTCGGTGGGGGCCAAGAGACCCAGTACTTC
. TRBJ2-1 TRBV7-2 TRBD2 CASSFVLAGGRQFF TGTGCCAGCAGCTTCGTACTAGCGGGAGGTCGGCAGTTCTTC
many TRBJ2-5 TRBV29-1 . CSVDGQTQETQYF TGCAGCGTTGACGGACAGACGCAAGAGACCCAGTACTTC
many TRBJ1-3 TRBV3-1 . CASSQDENRGNTIYF TGTGCCAGCAGCCAAGATGAGAACCGAGGAAACACCATATATTTT
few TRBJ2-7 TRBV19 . CASSIPHRINSYEQYF TGTGCCAGTAGTATACCCCACAGGATTAACTCCTACGAGCAGTACTTC
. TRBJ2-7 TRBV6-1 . CASSPGTPVTYEQYF TGTGCCAGCAGCCCGGGGACTCCCGTTACCTACGAGCAGTACTTC
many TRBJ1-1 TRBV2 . CASSTSTVNTEAFF TGTGCCAGCAGTACCTCGACAGTGAACACTGAAGCTTTCTTT
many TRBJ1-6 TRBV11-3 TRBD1 CASSLSGTGRSPLHF TGTGCCAGCAGCTTAAGTGGGACAGGGCGTTCACCCCTCCACTTT
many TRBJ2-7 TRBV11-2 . CASLGGYEQYF TGTGCCAGCCTCGGCGGCTACGAGCAGTACTTC
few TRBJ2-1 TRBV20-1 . CSAPDSTINNEQFF TGCAGTGCCCCGGACTCTACTATTAACAATGAGCAGTTCTTC
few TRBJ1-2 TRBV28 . CASSYGLHYGYTF TGTGCCAGCAGTTACGGACTCCACTATGGCTACACCTTC
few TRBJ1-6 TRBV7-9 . CASSQDNSPLHF TGTGCCAGCAGCCAAGATAATTCACCCCTCCACTTT